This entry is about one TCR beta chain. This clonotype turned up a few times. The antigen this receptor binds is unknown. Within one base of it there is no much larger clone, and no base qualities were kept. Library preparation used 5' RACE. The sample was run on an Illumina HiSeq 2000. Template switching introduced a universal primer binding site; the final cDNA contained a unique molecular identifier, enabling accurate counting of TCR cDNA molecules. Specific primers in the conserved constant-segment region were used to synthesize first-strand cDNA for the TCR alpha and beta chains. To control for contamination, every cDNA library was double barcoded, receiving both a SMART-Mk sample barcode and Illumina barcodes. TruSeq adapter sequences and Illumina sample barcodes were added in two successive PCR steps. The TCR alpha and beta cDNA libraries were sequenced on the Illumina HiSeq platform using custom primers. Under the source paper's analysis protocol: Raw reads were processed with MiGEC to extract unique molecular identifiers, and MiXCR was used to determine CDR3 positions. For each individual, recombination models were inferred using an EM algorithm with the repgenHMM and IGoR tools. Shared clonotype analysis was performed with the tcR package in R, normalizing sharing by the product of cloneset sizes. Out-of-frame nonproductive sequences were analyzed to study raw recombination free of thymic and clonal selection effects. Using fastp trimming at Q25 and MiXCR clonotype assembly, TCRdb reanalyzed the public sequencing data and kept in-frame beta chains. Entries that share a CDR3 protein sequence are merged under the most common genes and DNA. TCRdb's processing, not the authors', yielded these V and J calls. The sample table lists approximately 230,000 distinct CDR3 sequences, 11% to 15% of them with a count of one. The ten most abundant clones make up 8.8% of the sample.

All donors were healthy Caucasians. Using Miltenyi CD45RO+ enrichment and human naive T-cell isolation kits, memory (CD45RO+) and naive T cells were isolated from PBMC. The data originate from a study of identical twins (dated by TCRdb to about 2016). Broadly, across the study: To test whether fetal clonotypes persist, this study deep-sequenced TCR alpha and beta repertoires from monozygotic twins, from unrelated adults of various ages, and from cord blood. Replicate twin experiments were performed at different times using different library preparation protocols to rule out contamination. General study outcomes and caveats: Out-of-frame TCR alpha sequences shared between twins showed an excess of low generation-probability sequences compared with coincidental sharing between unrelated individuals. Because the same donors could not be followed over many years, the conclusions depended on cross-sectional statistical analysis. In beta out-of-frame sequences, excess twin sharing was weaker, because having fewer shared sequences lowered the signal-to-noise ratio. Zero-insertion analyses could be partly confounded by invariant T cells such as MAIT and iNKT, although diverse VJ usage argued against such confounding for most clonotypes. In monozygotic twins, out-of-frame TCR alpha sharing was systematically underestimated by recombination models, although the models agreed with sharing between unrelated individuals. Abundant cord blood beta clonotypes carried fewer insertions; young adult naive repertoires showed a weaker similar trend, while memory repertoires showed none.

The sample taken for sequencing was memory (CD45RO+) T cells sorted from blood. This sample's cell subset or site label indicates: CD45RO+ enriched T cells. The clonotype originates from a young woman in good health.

The encoded CDR3 is CASSDDWPLRQPQHF. The nucleotide sequence reads TGTGCCAGCAGTGATGATTGGCCTCTTAGGCAGCCCCAGCATTTT. This sequence uses TRBV2 and TRBJ1-5; a confident D gene designation cannot be given. V is reduced by 3 bases and J by 7 bases, leaving a spacing of 16 bases between them. CDR1 and CDR2 (SNHLY, FYNNEI) derive from the germline V gene. The CDR3 numbers 15 residues from cysteine through phenylalanine. Left in the record is the CDR3 DNA by itself, 45 bases read in frame from the first base.